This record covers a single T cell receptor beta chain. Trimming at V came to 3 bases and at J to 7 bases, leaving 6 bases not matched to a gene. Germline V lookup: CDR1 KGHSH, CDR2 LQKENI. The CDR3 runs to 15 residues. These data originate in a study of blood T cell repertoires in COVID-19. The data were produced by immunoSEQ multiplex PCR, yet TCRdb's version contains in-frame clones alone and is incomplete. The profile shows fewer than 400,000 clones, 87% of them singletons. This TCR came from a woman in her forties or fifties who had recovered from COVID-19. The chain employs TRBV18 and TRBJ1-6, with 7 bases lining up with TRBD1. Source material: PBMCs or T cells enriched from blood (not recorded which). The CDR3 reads CASSPGTAPNSPLHF. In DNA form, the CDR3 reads TGTGCCAGCTCACCGGGGACAGCGCCGAATTCACCCCTCCACTTT. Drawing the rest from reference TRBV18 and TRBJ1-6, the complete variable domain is NAGVMQNPRHLVRRRGQEARLRCSPMKGHSHVYWYRQLPEEGLKFMVYLQKENIIDESGMPKERFSAEFPKEGPSILRIQQVVRGDSAAYFCASSPGTAPNSPLHFGNGTRLTVT.